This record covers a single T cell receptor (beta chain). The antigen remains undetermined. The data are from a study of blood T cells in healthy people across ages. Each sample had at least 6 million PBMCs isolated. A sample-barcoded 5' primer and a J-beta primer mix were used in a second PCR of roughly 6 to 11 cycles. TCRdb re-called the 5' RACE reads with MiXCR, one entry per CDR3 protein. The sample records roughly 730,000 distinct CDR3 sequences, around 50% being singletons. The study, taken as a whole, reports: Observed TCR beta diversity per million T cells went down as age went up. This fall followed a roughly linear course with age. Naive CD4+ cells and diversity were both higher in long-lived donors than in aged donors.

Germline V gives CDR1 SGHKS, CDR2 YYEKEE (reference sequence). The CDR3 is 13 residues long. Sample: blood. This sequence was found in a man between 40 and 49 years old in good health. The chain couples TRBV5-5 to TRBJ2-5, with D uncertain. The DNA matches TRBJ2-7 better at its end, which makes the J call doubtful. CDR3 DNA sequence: TGTGCCAGCAGCTTGGAGACCTGGGGCGAGCAGTACTTC. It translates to CASSLETWGEQYF.